This entry lists 25 T cell receptor beta chains sequenced from one sample in a study of OX40 agonist ivuxolimab in advanced cancers. Sequenced by immunoSEQ multiplex PCR; TCRdb stores in-frame clones only, minus some. The sample shows approximately 75,000 clones, around 80% of them seen only once. The starting material was CD4+ or CD8+ T cells sorted from blood, obtained in a trial of the OX40 agonist ivuxolimab. These receptors all stem from an adult with an advanced solid tumor such as melanoma, head and neck, liver or kidney cancer.

This chain links TRBV10-2 with TRBJ2-1; 7 nucleotides align to TRBD2. Trimming at V came to 2 bases and at J to 7 bases, leaving 5 bases not matched to a gene. The CDR3 length is 14 residues. Germline loops: CDR1 WSHSY, CDR2 SAAADI. This CDR3 reads CASSEKQAGNEQFF. DNA for the CDR3: TGCGCCAGCAGTGAGAAGCAAGCGGGGAATGAGCAGTTCTTC.

This clone was found a few times. The gene calls are TRBV18 and TRBJ2-7, with D possibly being TRBD2 (6 bases). The CDR3 has 15 amino acids. Germline CDR1 KGHSH, CDR2 LQKENI. V was cut by 1 base and J by 5 bases, with 15 bases left in between. The CDR3 sequence: CASSPLSSVRDEQYF. CDR3 bases: TGTGCCAGCTCACCACTCTCTAGCGTCCGGGACGAGCAGTACTTC.

This chain links TRBV5-4 with TRBJ2-3; D might be TRBD2 (7 bases). Germline V lookup: CDR1 SGHNT, CDR2 YYREEE (reference sequence). The ends were cut back, 0 bases at V and 0 bases at J, with 11 bases in the middle. CDR3 length: 16 residues. The CDR3 spells CASSLEGGPSTDTQYF. The DNA of the CDR3 is TGTGCCAGCAGCTTGGAGGGGGGGCCGAGCACAGATACGCAGTATTTT.

This chain uses TRBV9 with TRBJ1-1; TRBD1 might be the D (5 bases). Germline CDR1 SGDLS, CDR2 YYNGEE. The CDR3 is 14 amino acids. The germline V and J ends were trimmed by 0 bases and 2 bases, with 8 bases remaining between them. The CDR3 loop is CASSVGGENTEAFF. The CDR3 DNA follows: TGTGCCAGCAGCGTAGGAGGGGAAAACACTGAAGCTTTCTTT.

This chain uses TRBV10-1 with TRBJ2-5, with D perhaps matching TRBD2 (5 bases). V shed 0 bases and J shed 9 bases, with 14 bases lying between them. This CDR3 is 14 amino acids long. Germline V gene lookup returns CDR1 WNHNN and CDR2 SYGVQD (reference sequence). CDR3 in DNA: TGCGCCAGCAGTGAGTCAGTCGGAGCGAGGGCCCAGTACTTC. Translation gives CASSESVGARAQYF.

The V call is TRBV5-6, the J call TRBJ2-7; TRBD1 aligns across 9 bases. Trimming removed 4 bases from V and 1 base from J; junction bases left unmatched: 6. From germline, CDR1 is SGHDT and CDR2 YYEEEE. The CDR3 has 15 amino acids. CDR3 amino acids: CASSLGQGFSYEQYF. The CDR3 nucleotides read TGTGCCAGCAGCCTGGGACAGGGTTTTTCCTACGAGCAGTACTTC.

V and J are TRBV2 and TRBJ2-5; 8 bases are a match to TRBD2. V lost 7 bases, J lost 4 bases, and 5 bases stayed unmatched. CDR1 is SNHLY, CDR2 FYNNEI, per germline. This CDR3 is 13 amino acids long. The CDR3 is CASIPGLVETQYF. The CDR3 DNA reads TGTGCCAGCATCCCGGGACTAGTAGAGACCCAGTACTTC.

The CDR3 loop is CASSARQGASGYTF. CDR3 DNA: TGTGCCAGCAGTGCTCGACAGGGGGCGAGTGGCTACACCTTC. This sequence joins TRBV6-5 and TRBJ1-2; 10 bases line up with TRBD1. Germline V gene lookup returns CDR1 MNHEY and CDR2 SVGAGI. V trimming: 5 bases; J trimming: 7 bases; junction bases outside the gene matches: 7. The CDR3 length is 14 residues.

The rearrangement joins TRBV5-8 to TRBJ2-2; D remains unclear. V lost 5 bases to trimming and J lost 0 bases, with 20 bases between them. The CDR3 is 18 amino acids. Germline lookup yields CDR1 SGHTS and CDR2 YDEGEE. CDR3 DNA: TGTGCCAGCAGTTCCGCTCCTTTAGCCCATGCGAACACCGGGGAGCTGTTTTTT. The encoded protein is CASSSAPLAHANTGELFF.

The genes are TRBV19 and TRBJ2-1; TRBD1 is a possible D gene (5 bases). This CDR3 is built from 13 residues. Per germline, CDR1 LNHDA and CDR2 SQIVND (reference sequence). The V gene lost 6 bases and the J gene lost 9 bases, with 15 bases spanning the gap. The CDR3 region has the DNA TGTGCCAGTAGCCAACAGGTAGTTGGTGAGCAGTTCTTC. Amino acids: CASSQQVVGEQFF.

The J gene is TRBJ2-3, the V gene TRBV4-3, with a weak D call TRBD1 (5 bases). V was shortened by 7 bases and J by 6 bases, with 17 bases between the two germline ends. CDR1 is LGHNA, CDR2 YSLEER, per germline. The CDR3 spans 14 residues. The CDR3 nucleotides read TGCGCCAGCAAGGGGCAGCAGACATGGGATACGCAGTATTTT. It encodes CASKGQQTWDTQYF.

This clone showed up just once. The rearrangement joins TRBV9 to TRBJ1-2, with a weak D call TRBD1 (5 bases). The CDR3 covers 15 residues. Trimming removed 4 bases at V and 4 bases at J, with 17 bases between. The germline V gene encodes CDR1 SGDLS and CDR2 YYNGEE. The CDR3 here is CASSPQVGVGYGYTF. As DNA, the CDR3 is TGTGCCAGCAGCCCTCAAGTGGGGGTCGGCTATGGCTACACCTTC.

This chain uses TRBV5-6 with TRBJ2-2; D tentatively fits TRBD1 or TRBD2 (6 bases each). Trimming left V 3 bases short and J 4 bases short, with 19 bases between. The V gene's germline CDR1 is SGHDT and CDR2 YYEEEE. This CDR3 region has 17 residues. CDR3 residues: CASSSTRRGRSTGELFF. The CDR3 DNA reads as TGTGCCAGCAGCTCCACCCGAAGGGGGAGGAGCACCGGGGAGCTGTTTTTT.

This chain connects TRBV6-1 to TRBJ2-3; 9 bases align to TRBD2. CDR1 MNHNS and CDR2 SASEGT come from the germline V gene. This CDR3 region has 17 residues. Trimming took 3 bases from V and 6 from J; bases not matched to a gene: 13. The CDR3 bases are TGTGCCAGCAGTGAGCGGGAGGGCCGGTTCGTACTGGATACGCAGTATTTT. This translates into CASSEREGRFVLDTQYF.

V and J are TRBV7-8 and TRBJ1-2, with 7 bases identical to TRBD1. With 0 bases clipped from V and 4 bases from J, the junction kept 11 bases outside the gene matches. Germline V CDR1 and CDR2: SGHVS, FQNEAQ. The CDR3 runs to 17 residues. The CDR3 loop is CASSLAGETGIGYGYTF. CDR3 DNA sequence: TGTGCCAGCAGCTTAGCTGGGGAGACAGGGATCGGCTATGGCTACACCTTC.

This clone was observed a few times. This sequence joins TRBV5-4 and TRBJ1-1, with D maybe TRBD1 (5 bases). Germline lookup yields CDR1 SGHNT and CDR2 YYREEE (reference sequence). Trimming took 4 bases from V and 1 from J, leaving 8 bases between them. The length of the CDR3 is 13 residues. The CDR3 DNA is TGTGCCAGCAGCCCCGGACAGAACACTGAAGCTTTCTTT. This gives the protein CASSPGQNTEAFF.

In this sample, this clone turned up once. CDR3 amino acids: CASSPRVSGGVGDTQYF. In nucleotides, the CDR3 is TGTGCCAGTAGTCCCCGCGTTAGCGGGGGTGTCGGTGATACGCAGTATTTT. This rearrangement joins TRBV19 to TRBJ2-3, with 9 bases matching TRBD2. Germline V CDR1 and CDR2: LNHDA, SQIVND (reference sequence). This CDR3 is 17 amino acids long. Unmatched junction bases numbered 15, after V lost 5 bases and J lost 6 bases.

The chain carries TRBV19 and TRBJ2-3; 11 bases map to TRBD2. CDR1 is LNHDA, CDR2 SQIVND, per germline (reference sequence). CDR3 length equals 15 residues. V shed 8 bases, J shed 3 bases, and the junction held 7 bases outside the gene matches. CDR3 DNA sequence: TGTGCCAGTGCCCTGACTAGCGGGAAGACAGATACGCAGTATTTT. Translation: CASALTSGKTDTQYF.

V is TRBV5-1 and J is TRBJ2-2; 9 bases are shared with TRBD2. The CDR3 is made up of 18 amino acids. Germline-derived CDR1 and CDR2 are SGHRS and YFSETQ. V was clipped by 0 bases and J by 4 bases; unmatched bases: 10. In DNA form, the CDR3 reads TGCGCCAGCAGCTTGGCCGGATTAGCGGGGGCGGCCACCGGGGAGCTGTTTTTT. This translates into CASSLAGLAGAATGELFF.

This clone was observed a handful of times. V is TRBV10-3 and J is TRBJ2-2; TRBD1 might be the D (6 bases). Germline assignment: CDR1 ENHRY and CDR2 SYGVKD. The V end was cut by 5 bases, the J end by 7 bases, with 14 bases between. The CDR3 sequence is 14 residues long. The DNA of the CDR3 is TGTGCCATCAGTCGACAGGATTACGGCGGGGAGCTGTTTTTT. Amino acids: CAISRQDYGGELFF.

The rearrangement uses TRBV28 and TRBJ1-6; TRBD1 matches at 7 bases. CDR3 length equals 15 residues. V lost 5 bases, J lost 10 bases, and 11 bases stayed unmatched. Germline V lookup: CDR1 MDHEN, CDR2 SYDVKM. The CDR3 spells CASSPTGTRESPLHF. DNA of the CDR3: TGTGCCAGCAGTCCGACAGGGACCCGGGAATCACCCCTCCACTTT.

This rearrangement joins TRBV6-9 to TRBJ1-5; unclear D gene. CDR3 size: 14 residues. Per germline, CDR1 MNHGY and CDR2 SVAAGI. V was pared by 8 bases and J by 0 bases, with 11 bases between. The CDR3 coding sequence is TGTGCCAGCGGGTGGGTTTATAGCAATCAGCCCCAGCATTTT. It translates to CASGWVYSNQPQHF.

This clone showed up many times. This chain uses TRBV19 with TRBJ2-5; TRBD1 is a possible D gene (6 bases). The germline V gene has CDR1 LNHDA and CDR2 SQIVND (reference sequence). The CDR3 totals 15 residues. Between the trimmed V and J ends, which lost 9 bases and 4 bases, there was a span of 21 bases. The CDR3 sequence: CASALVSGDGETQYF. The CDR3 nucleotides are TGTGCCAGCGCTCTGGTATCAGGGGACGGAGAGACCCAGTACTTC.

The genes are TRBV7-3 and TRBJ2-1; 9 positions agree with TRBD2. Germline V gene sequence: CDR1 SGHTA, CDR2 FQGTGA. Unmatched junction bases numbered 15, after V lost 5 bases and J lost 4 bases. The CDR3 runs to 18 residues. The CDR3 region is CASSPRGSSGRMYNEQFF. Here the CDR3 DNA reads TGTGCCAGCAGCCCGAGGGGGAGTAGCGGGAGAATGTACAATGAGCAGTTCTTC.

The rearrangement joins TRBV6-6 to TRBJ2-6; 8 nucleotides align to TRBD2. The ends lost 2 bases at V and 1 base at J; junction bases unmatched: 1. The CDR3 is 16 amino acids. Germline V gene data show CDR1 as MNHNY and CDR2 as SVGAGI (reference sequence). The CDR3 region has the DNA TGTGCCAGCAGTTACCGGGGGGGATCTGGGGCCAACGTCCTGACTTTC. Protein product: CASSYRGGSGANVLTF.